The 15 T cell receptor beta chains below all came from one sample that was sequenced in a study of shared clonotypes between healthy human individuals. The protocol was immunoSEQ multiplex PCR, while the TCRdb copy is restricted to in-frame clones and leaves out a portion. The sample lists 600,000 to 750,000 clones; roughly 78% were seen once. Sequencing was carried out using memory CD4+ T cells sorted from blood. Described subset: CD45RA-negative fraction. These receptors were obtained from a young woman in good health.

The chain links TRBV5-6 to TRBJ2-5; 9 bases match TRBD2. With V trimmed by 4 bases and J by 2 bases, 6 bases remained unmatched. Germline values: CDR1 SGHDT, CDR2 YYEEEE. The CDR3 runs 15 residues. This chain's CDR3 is CASSRGLALQETQYF. The CDR3 coding sequence is TGTGCCAGCAGCCGAGGACTAGCGCTTCAAGAGACCCAGTACTTC. The whole variable domain, filled in from reference TRBV5-6 and TRBJ2-5, reads DAGVTQSPTHLIKTRGQQVTLRCSPKSGHDTVSWYQQALGQGPQFIFQYYEEEERQRGNFPDRFSGHQFPNYSSELNVNALLLGDSALYLCASSRGLALQETQYFGPGTRLLVL.

In its sample, this clone was seen a few times. The CDR3 DNA sequence: TGTGCCTGGAAGTCTAGCGGGGGGGATGGTACGCAGTATTTT. Encoded protein: CAWKSSGGDGTQYF. The genes are TRBV30 and TRBJ2-3; 12 positions agree with TRBD2. Germline-derived CDR1 and CDR2 are GTSNPN and SVGIG (reference sequence). V shed 4 bases and J 8 bases; nucleotides not matched to a gene: 7. This CDR3 has 14 residues. Using reference TRBV30 and TRBJ2-3 for the parts outside the CDR3, the full variable domain is SQTIHQWPATLVQPVGSPLSLECTVEGTSNPNLYWYRQAAGRGLQLLFYSVGIGQISSEVPQNLSASRPQDRQFILSSKKLLLSDSGFYLCAWKSSGGDGTQYFGPGTRLTVL.

This CDR3 reads CSATRGEAFF. The CDR3 DNA reads TGCAGTGCTACCAGAGGTGAAGCTTTCTTT. The chain links TRBV20-1 to TRBJ1-1, with D uncertain. V was cut by 4 bases and J by 7 bases, with 7 bases left in between. There are 10 residues in the CDR3. In germline, CDR1 is DFQATT, CDR2 SNEGSKA (reference sequence).

This clone is medium-sized within its sample. The chain has TRBV10-1 and TRBJ2-7; TRBD2 aligns across 8 bases. V lost 0 bases to trimming and J lost 1 base; unmatched junction nucleotides: 5. The germline CDR1 and CDR2 sequences are WNHNN and SYGVQD (reference sequence). CDR3 size: 16 residues. The CDR3 reads CASSESATGGSYEQYF. The DNA of the CDR3 is TGCGCCAGCAGTGAGTCGGCAACGGGGGGGTCCTACGAGCAGTACTTC.

The chain joins TRBV19 to TRBJ2-7; 8 bases are shared with TRBD1. The CDR3 covers 15 residues. V was pared by 4 bases and J by 2 bases, with 7 bases of the junction left unmatched. CDR1 and CDR2 from the germline V gene are LNHDA and SQIVND (reference sequence). For the CDR3, the DNA is TGTGCCAGTAGTAGCTCCCGGGACAGGACCTACGAGCAGTACTTC. Translation gives CASSSSRDRTYEQYF.

The chain links TRBV10-2 to TRBJ2-2; 14 nucleotides match TRBD2. CDR3 length: 16 residues. Unmatched junction bases numbered 9, after V lost 8 bases and J lost 7 bases. Germline V lookup: CDR1 WSHSY, CDR2 SAAADI. The CDR3 protein is CASGRGLAGAVGELFF. The CDR3 nucleotides read TGCGCCAGCGGTCGGGGACTAGCGGGAGCGGTCGGGGAGCTGTTTTTT.

The chain uses TRBV6-5 and TRBJ1-3; D unclear. Germline V CDR1 and CDR2: MNHEY, SVGAGI. Trimming removed 0 bases at V and 2 bases at J, with 8 bases between. The CDR3 loop spans 15 amino acids. This CDR3 reads CASSYSGGAGNTIYF. DNA of the CDR3: TGTGCCAGCAGTTACTCGGGCGGGGCTGGAAACACCATATATTTT.

V and J are TRBV6-5 and TRBJ2-1; possible D gene TRBD2, 6 bases. The V end lost 6 bases, the J end lost 15 bases, and 21 bases lay between the germline ends. Germline CDR1 is MNHEY and CDR2 is SVGAGI. This CDR3 contains 13 residues. The DNA for the CDR3 is TGTGCCAGCAGCTCGAGCGCCGGGACTCCTGTGTTCTTC. Protein sequence: CASSSSAGTPVFF.

The rearrangement uses TRBV7-9 and TRBJ1-4; TRBD1 matches at 8 bases. Germline V gene sequence: CDR1 SEHNR, CDR2 FQNEAQ (reference sequence). The CDR3 has 16 residues. V gave up 3 bases and J gave up 2 bases; unmatched junction bases: 5. The DNA of the CDR3 is TGTGCCAGCAGCTTGGGGACAGGTGGCACTAATGAAAAACTGTTTTTT. Its translation is CASSLGTGGTNEKLFF. Drawing the rest from reference TRBV7-9 and TRBJ1-4, the complete variable domain is DTGVSQNPRHKITKRGQNVTFRCDPISEHNRLYWYRQTLGQGPEFLTYFQNEAQLEKSRLLSDRFSAERPKGSFSTLEIQRTEQGDSAMYLCASSLGTGGTNEKLFFGSGTQLSVL.

The chain couples TRBV7-9 to TRBJ2-1, with a tentative D call TRBD1 (6 bases). The CDR3 contains 15 residues. Per germline, CDR1 SEHNR and CDR2 FQNEAQ (reference sequence). The V end lost 4 bases, the J end lost 10 bases, and 20 bases lay between the germline ends. The CDR3, as DNA: TGTGCCAGCAGCTCCGAGACCTACAGGGTAAGAGAGCAGTTCTTC. This gives the protein CASSSETYRVREQFF. The entire variable domain, with the rest obtained from reference TRBV7-9 and TRBJ2-1, is as follows: DTGVSQNPRHKITKRGQNVTFRCDPISEHNRLYWYRQTLGQGPEFLTYFQNEAQLEKSRLLSDRFSAERPKGSFSTLEIQRTEQGDSAMYLCASSSETYRVREQFFGPGTRLTVL.

The chain combines TRBV18 with TRBJ1-5; D gene uncertain. V lost 1 base and J 2 bases, leaving 3 bases between the germline ends. The CDR3 sequence is 13 residues long. Germline lookup yields CDR1 KGHSH and CDR2 LQKENI. The CDR3 sequence: CASSPQRNQPQHF. The CDR3 region has the DNA TGTGCCAGCTCACCACAGCGCAATCAGCCCCAGCATTTT.

The chain recombines TRBV7-6 with TRBJ1-5, with 11 bases identical to TRBD1. The CDR3 extends over 15 amino acids. V was clipped by 5 bases and J by 5 bases; unmatched bases: 5. From germline, CDR1 is SGHVS and CDR2 FNYEAQ. The CDR3 loop reads CASSPGQGAYQPQHF. In nucleotides, the CDR3 is TGTGCCAGCAGCCCTGGACAGGGGGCCTATCAGCCCCAGCATTTT.

This clone was counted a single time. This chain joins TRBV27 and TRBJ2-2; 10 bases match TRBD2. The germline V gene encodes CDR1 MNHEY and CDR2 SMNVEV (reference sequence). J was trimmed by 3 bases and V by 3 bases; bases with no gene match: 1. The CDR3 sequence is 15 residues long. The chain's CDR3 is CASSFLAGDTGELFF. In DNA, the CDR3 is TGTGCCAGCAGTTTCCTAGCGGGAGACACCGGGGAGCTGTTTTTT.

The chain is built from TRBV9 and TRBJ2-1; no definite D call. With 0 bases removed from V and 12 bases from J, the gap between germline ends came to 13 bases. Germline V gene data show CDR1 as SGDLS and CDR2 as YYNGEE. The CDR3 consists of 13 residues. CDR3 in amino acids: CASSVGYEMGQFF. In nucleotides, the CDR3 is TGTGCCAGCAGCGTAGGCTATGAGATGGGGCAGTTCTTC.

The chain is built from TRBV28 and TRBJ2-7; TRBD1 agrees at 8 bases. The CDR3 runs to 11 residues. The germline V gene encodes CDR1 MDHEN and CDR2 SYDVKM. J lost 9 bases, V lost 9 bases, and 7 bases had no gene match. This CDR3 is CASWGRGRQYF. Here the CDR3 DNA reads TGTGCCAGTTGGGGCAGGGGGCGGCAGTACTTC.